These 10 T cell receptor beta chains originate from one sample sequenced in a study of T cells in Graves' hyperthyroidism and ophthalmopathy (dated by TCRdb to between 2019 and 2020). Library preparation used multiplex PCR. Sequenced on an Illumina HiSeq 2000. Amplification of TCR beta CDR3 regions was carried out from RNA transcripts. For the first round of RT-PCR on the TCR CDR3, the HTBI primer set was used together with the Qiagen OneStep RT-PCR kit. TCRdb passed the public sequencing reads through fastp at Q25 and MiXCR, retaining productive beta sequences. Entries that share a CDR3 protein sequence are merged under the most common genes and DNA. In all, the sample holds about 420,000 distinct CDR3 sequences, and less than 20% of those were seen once. 7.5% to 8% of the sample goes to the ten largest clones. Input material: blood. All receptors derive from a woman between 18 and 30 years old with Graves' hyperthyroidism.

This clonotype was detected ten times or more. The chain recombines TRBV9 with TRBJ2-1, with TRBD1 matching over 11 bases. CDR1 and CDR2 (germline): SGDLS, YYNGEE. The junction had 2 bases not matched to a gene; V was cut back by 0 bases and J by 6 bases. The CDR3 has 15 residues. In DNA form, the CDR3 reads TGTGCCAGCAGCGTAGAGGGGACAGGGGGCAATGAGCAGTTCTTC. Its translation is CASSVEGTGGNEQFF.

This clonotype was seen a few times. The chain joins TRBV18 to TRBJ1-2; D is unresolved. Trimming shortened V by 3 bases and J by 0 bases, and 11 bases separated the two germline ends. Germline CDR1 and CDR2: KGHSH and LQKENI. The CDR3 is 15 amino acids. For the CDR3, the DNA is TGTGCCAGCTCACCCTCACGAGGGACTAACTATGGCTACACCTTC. The encoded protein is CASSPSRGTNYGYTF.

The table lists this clonotype with a few counts. This chain connects TRBV6-1 to TRBJ2-3, with a possible D match to TRBD2 (6 bases). The CDR3 covers 12 residues. Germline assignment: CDR1 MNHNS and CDR2 SASEGT. CDR3 in DNA: TGTGCACTAGGAGGGGCCGGGGATACGCAGTATTTT. Encoded protein: CALGGAGDTQYF.

The sample holds many counts of this clonotype. The rearrangement uses TRBV4-2 and TRBJ2-3; 9 nucleotides line up with TRBD2. V dropped 1 base and J dropped 1; count of bases not matched to a gene: 6. Germline V gene data show CDR1 as LGHNA and CDR2 as YNFKEQ. The CDR3 runs to 17 residues. Here the CDR3 DNA reads TGTGCCAGCAGCCAAGTCTCGAAGCGGGGGGGCACAGATACGCAGTATTTT. Amino acid sequence: CASSQVSKRGGTDTQYF.

The chain uses TRBV6-7 and TRBJ1-4, with 10 positions matching TRBD1. TRBV6-7 is recorded as an ORF, its role being uncertain. The CDR3 length is 17 residues. The V gene end was trimmed by 0 bases and the J gene end by 10 bases; junction bases not matched to a gene: 11. The chain's CDR3 is CASSYSAPGQGLVKLFF. DNA of the CDR3: TGTGCCAGCAGTTACTCGGCACCGGGACAGGGGCTTGTAAAACTGTTTTTT.

This clonotype has ten or more counts. The V gene is TRBV2, the J gene TRBJ2-7; perhaps D is TRBD1 or TRBD2 (5 bases each). The ends were cut back, 9 bases at V and 3 bases at J, with 15 bases in the middle. CDR1 is SNHLY, CDR2 FYNNEI, per germline. The CDR3 runs 13 residues. The CDR3 DNA is TGTGCCAGTGCCCCGGGACGCTTCTACGAGCAGTACTTC. Protein: CASAPGRFYEQYF.

The chain uses TRBV27 and TRBJ2-1; 9 bases map to TRBD2. Germline V gene lookup returns CDR1 MNHEY and CDR2 SMNVEV (reference sequence). The CDR3 has 17 amino acids. V lost 4 bases, J lost 0 bases, and 7 bases stayed unmatched. Here the CDR3 reads CASSWGSGRSSYNEQFF. CDR3 coding DNA: TGTGCCAGCAGTTGGGGAAGCGGGAGGTCCTCCTACAATGAGCAGTTCTTC.

The V call is TRBV12-3 or TRBV12-4, the J call TRBJ2-1; 9 nucleotides align to TRBD2. With V trimmed by 7 bases and J by 9 bases, 10 bases remained unmatched. This CDR3 region has 14 residues. As DNA, the CDR3 is TGTGCCAGCATCCTTGGAGGTAGCGGGGGTGAGCAGTTCTTC. Protein: CASILGGSGGEQFF.

This clonotype appeared a few times. This could be a read error, since a much larger clone is one nucleotide away. The chain has TRBV7-9 and TRBJ2-5; tentatively, D is TRBD1 (5 bases). The length of the CDR3 is 14 residues. Germline lookup yields CDR1 SEHNR and CDR2 FQNEAQ (reference sequence). Trimming took off 0 bases at V and 1 base at J, with 6 bases between the two ends. The CDR3 region has the DNA TGTGCCAGCAGCTTAGCAGGGGCCCAAGAGACCCAGTACTTC. Its translation is CASSLAGAQETQYF.

In this sample, this clonotype turned up many times. V gene TRBV27 combines with J gene TRBJ2-7, with 10 bases that match TRBD1. Per the germline V gene, CDR1 is MNHEY and CDR2 is SMNVEV (reference sequence). This CDR3 comprises 15 residues. Trimming took 6 bases from V and 4 from J; bases not matched to a gene: 9. The CDR3 reads CASRPQGQGLYEQYF. The DNA for the CDR3 is TGTGCCAGCAGACCCCAGGGACAGGGGTTGTACGAGCAGTACTTC.